This T cell receptor beta chain was captured by sequencing in a study of T cells after yellow fever vaccination. Regarding the study as a whole: Bulk-population clonotypes that are abundant could appear as contaminants in FACS-sorted repertoires. Reappearance after the booster was observed for most primary-vaccination clones (more than 95% CD4, roughly 90% CD8).

Worth noting for this clonotype: Its antigen is not known.

Looked up from germline, CDR1 is MNHEY and CDR2 is SVGAGI. V was shortened by 7 bases and J by 7 bases, with 17 bases between the two germline ends. This CDR3 contains 14 residues. A 5'RACE template-switching step, the method used to make TCR cDNA, added a universal primer site and UMIs. TCRdb used MiXCR to reprocess the 5' RACE reads, holding one entry per CDR3 protein. The table has 85,000 to 100,000 distinct CDR3 sequences, roughly 5.2% seen once. V is TRBV6-5 and J is TRBJ1-5, with a possible D match to TRBD1 (6 bases). The TCR was taken from a man aged 18 to 29 who received the YFV17D yellow fever vaccine. Source: CD8+ T cells sorted from PBMCs, taken 10 days after the yellow fever booster vaccination. The CDR3 loop is CASKPTGGLQPQHF. Written as DNA, the CDR3 is TGTGCCAGCAAGCCGACAGGCGGATTGCAGCCCCAGCATTTT.